A selection of T cell receptor beta chains follows, all from one sample in a study of shared clonotypes between healthy human individuals. TCRdb keeps only in-frame clones here, not all; method: immunoSEQ multiplex PCR. The sample holds about 2.4 million clones; approximately 94% are singletons and the top ten take around 0.37%. The specimen sequenced was naive CD4+ T cells from PBMCs. The origin of the receptors is a man in his late teens or twenties in good health. Some clones in this sample may be carry-over from other donors' samples. The CDR3 runs from the conserved cysteine through the conserved F or W. The D gene is left open where the match is weak. Size values are once, few and many counts, or a class for expanded clones, and some rows have none.

v_gene	d_gene	j_gene	abundance	CDR3aa	CDR3nt
TRBV7-2	NA	TRBJ2-4	once	CASSLGVGVAKNIQYF	TGTGCCAGCAGCTTAGGGGTAGGGGTAGCCAAAAACATTCAGTACTTC
TRBV10-3	NA	TRBJ1-1	NA	CAISLGTQTEAFF	TGTGCCATCAGTTTAGGGACTCAAACTGAAGCTTTCTTT
TRBV28	NA	TRBJ2-3	NA	CASSHRMGGTSTDTQYF	TGTGCCAGCAGCCACAGAATGGGCGGGACTAGCACAGATACGCAGTATTTT
TRBV5-1	NA	TRBJ2-7	NA	CASSFDRSFLYEQYF	TGCGCCAGCAGCTTCGACAGATCCTTCCTGTACGAGCAGTACTTC
TRBV11-2	NA	TRBJ2-1	NA	CASSIDQSGTKFF	TGTGCCAGCAGCATCGACCAATCCGGGACAAAGTTCTTC
TRBV6-5	NA	TRBJ1-4	once	CASSYSRGTNEKLFF	TGTGCCAGCAGTTACTCGCGGGGTACTAATGAAAAACTGTTTTTT
TRBV2	TRBD2	TRBJ2-3	NA	CASSGTSGRVTDTQYF	TGTGCCAGCAGCGGGACTAGCGGGAGGGTGACAGATACGCAGTATTTT
TRBV18	NA	TRBJ1-1	NA	CASSLPEKNTEAFF	TGTGCCAGCTCACTCCCAGAGAAGAACACTGAAGCTTTCTTT
TRBV5-1	TRBD1	TRBJ1-1	NA	CASSFSLPSGTVNTEAFF	TGCGCCAGCAGCTTTAGCCTACCGTCGGGGACAGTGAACACTGAAGCTTTCTTT
TRBV6-5	NA	TRBJ2-2	NA	CASSYNGGRTGELFF	TGTGCCAGCAGTTACAACGGGGGGCGGACCGGGGAGCTGTTTTTT
TRBV2	NA	TRBJ2-7	NA	CASSEALYEQYF	TGTGCCAGCAGTGAAGCCTTATACGAGCAGTACTTC
TRBV19	NA	TRBJ2-1	NA	CASSNRRFFDEQFF	TGTGCCAGTAGCAACAGGAGGTTTTTCGATGAGCAGTTCTTC
TRBV12-5	NA	TRBJ1-2	NA	CASGKRTAFLGYTF	TGTGCTAGTGGGAAACGGACAGCCTTCCTTGGCTACACCTTC
TRBV28	TRBD2	TRBJ2-7	NA	CASSLILAGGSYEQYF	TGTGCCAGCAGTTTAATACTAGCGGGAGGCTCCTACGAGCAGTACTTC
TRBV18	TRBD1	TRBJ2-3	NA	CASSPGQGNTDTQYF	TGTGCCAGCTCACCGGGACAGGGGAACACAGATACGCAGTATTTT
TRBV29-1	NA	TRBJ2-1	NA	CSARLGEQFF	TGCAGCGCCCGACTTGGTGAGCAGTTCTTC
TRBV5-1	NA	TRBJ1-4	once	CASSFLRATNEKLFF	TGCGCCAGCAGCTTTCTGCGTGCAACTAATGAAAAACTGTTTTTT
TRBV28	TRBD1	TRBJ1-6	NA	CASSSPGQGAPSSPLHF	TGTGCCAGCAGTTCGCCGGGACAGGGGGCCCCGAGTTCACCCCTCCACTTT
TRBV6-6	NA	TRBJ2-7	NA	CASSYTRTSYEQYF	TGTGCCAGCAGTTACACCAGGACATCCTACGAGCAGTACTTC
TRBV5-1	TRBD1	TRBJ1-2	NA	CASSLRPAGPGGAYGYTF	TGCGCCAGCAGCTTGCGGCCGGCGGGGCCAGGGGGCGCCTATGGCTACACCTTC
TRBV18	NA	TRBJ2-1	NA	CASSPNRDGQFF	TGTGCCAGCTCCCCAAACAGGGACGGGCAGTTCTTC
TRBV5-1	TRBD1	TRBJ2-3	NA	CASSLEGTGLVSTDTQYF	TGCGCCAGCAGCTTGGAGGGGACAGGGCTAGTTAGCACAGATACGCAGTATTTT
TRBV6-5	TRBD1	TRBJ2-7	NA	CASKRTGGGEQYF	TGTGCCAGCAAGAGGACAGGGGGGGGCGAGCAGTACTTC
TRBV6-4	NA	TRBJ1-1	NA	CASSEFGGFSTEAFF	TGTGCCAGCAGTGAGTTCGGGGGTTTCAGCACTGAAGCTTTCTTT